The clone carrying this T cell receptor beta chain was detected only once. The antigen is undetermined. The data originate from a study of graft-versus-host responses after intestinal transplantation. Across the whole study: As for transplant type, recipients had multivisceral, liver-intestinal, or isolated intestinal grafts. Induction using anti-thymocyte globulin, followed by tacrolimus and steroids for approximately three years, was given to all recipients.

The study's findings and limits: The marrow of recipients harbored GvH clones, and ileum or blood showed some of them first. When patients had graft-donor T cell macrochimerism, their allografts held high graft-versus-host to host-versus-graft clonal ratios.

The trim removed 3 bases at V and 8 bases at J, leaving 5 bases unmatched. CDR3 length equals 15 residues. CDR1 and CDR2 from the germline V gene are LNHDA and SQIVND (reference sequence). Some clones are missing from TCRdb's copy, which holds only in-frame ones; the method was immunoSEQ multiplex PCR. The repertoire holds just under 50,000 clones, with approximately 84% as singletons. The starting material was unstimulated CD4+ T cells sorted from spleen or lymph node cells, obtained before transplant. This TCR derives from a human donor who was the organ donor for an intestinal transplant. V is TRBV19 and J is TRBJ1-3; TRBD1 agrees at 12 bases. The CDR3 spells CASSMGTGGADTIYF. As DNA, the CDR3 is TGTGCCAGTAGTATGGGGACAGGGGGCGCGGACACCATATATTTT.